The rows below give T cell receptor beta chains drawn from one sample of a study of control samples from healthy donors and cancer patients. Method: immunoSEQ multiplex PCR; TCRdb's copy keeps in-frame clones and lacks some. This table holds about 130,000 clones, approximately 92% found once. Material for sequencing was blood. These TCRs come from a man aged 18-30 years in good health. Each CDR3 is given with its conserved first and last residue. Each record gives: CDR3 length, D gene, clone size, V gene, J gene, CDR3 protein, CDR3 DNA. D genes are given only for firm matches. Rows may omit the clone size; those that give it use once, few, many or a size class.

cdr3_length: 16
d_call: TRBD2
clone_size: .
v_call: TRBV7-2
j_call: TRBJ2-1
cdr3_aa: CASSPRYGRGDSEQFF
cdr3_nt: TGTGCCAGCAGCCCACGGTATGGGCGGGGGGATTCTGAGCAGTTCTTC

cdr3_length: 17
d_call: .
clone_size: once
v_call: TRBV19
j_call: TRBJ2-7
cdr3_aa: CASSIFHSRDIPYEQYF
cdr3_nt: TGTGCCAGTAGTATCTTCCACTCCCGGGACATTCCCTACGAGCAGTACTTC

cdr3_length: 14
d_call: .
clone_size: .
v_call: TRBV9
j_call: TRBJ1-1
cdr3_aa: CASSFTSHNTEAFF
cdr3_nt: TGTGCCAGCAGCTTTACATCCCATAACACTGAAGCTTTCTTT

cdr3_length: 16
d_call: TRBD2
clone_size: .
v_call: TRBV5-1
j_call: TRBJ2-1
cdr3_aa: CASSFRTSGTSNEQFF
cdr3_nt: TGCGCCAGCAGCTTCCGGACTAGCGGGACCAGTAATGAGCAGTTCTTC

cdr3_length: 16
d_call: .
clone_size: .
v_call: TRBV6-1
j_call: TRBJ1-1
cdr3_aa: CASSESTYGFNTEAFF
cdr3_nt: TGTGCCAGCAGTGAATCTACTTATGGATTTAACACTGAAGCTTTCTTT

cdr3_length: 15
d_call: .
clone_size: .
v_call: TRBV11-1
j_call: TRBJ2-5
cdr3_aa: CASSLVSDYQETQYF
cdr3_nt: TGTGCCAGCAGCTTAGTTTCAGACTACCAAGAGACCCAGTACTTC

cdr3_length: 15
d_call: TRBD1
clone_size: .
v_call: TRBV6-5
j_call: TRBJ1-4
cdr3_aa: CASSPYRGSSEKLFF
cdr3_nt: TGTGCCAGCAGTCCCTACAGGGGGAGCTCTGAAAAACTGTTTTTT

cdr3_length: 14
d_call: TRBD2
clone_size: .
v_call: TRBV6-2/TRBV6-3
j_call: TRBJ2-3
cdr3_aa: CASSSSGGADTQYF
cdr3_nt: TGTGCCAGCAGTTCTAGCGGGGGGGCAGATACGCAGTATTTT

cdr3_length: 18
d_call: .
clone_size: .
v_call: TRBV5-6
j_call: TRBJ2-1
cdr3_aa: CASSSLTDRPSSYNEQFF
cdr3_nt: TGTGCCAGCAGCTCCCTCACAGACCGGCCAAGCTCCTACAATGAGCAGTTCTTC

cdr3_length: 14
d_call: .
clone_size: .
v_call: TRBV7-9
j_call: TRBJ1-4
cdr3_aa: CASSLVGGREKLFF
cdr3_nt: TGTGCCAGCAGCTTAGTCGGAGGGCGAGAAAAACTGTTTTTT

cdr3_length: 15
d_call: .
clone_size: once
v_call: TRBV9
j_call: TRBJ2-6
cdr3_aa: CASSVGVSGANVLTF
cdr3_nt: TGTGCCAGCAGCGTAGGAGTCTCTGGGGCCAACGTCCTGACTTTC

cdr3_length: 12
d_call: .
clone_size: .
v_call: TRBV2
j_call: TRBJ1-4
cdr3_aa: CASTRSGEKLFF
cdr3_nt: TGTGCCAGCACCCGGTCTGGAGAAAAACTGTTTTTT

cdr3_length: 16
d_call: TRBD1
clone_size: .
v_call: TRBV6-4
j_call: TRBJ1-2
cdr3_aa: CASTTRFRGRGYGYTF
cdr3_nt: TGTGCCAGCACCACCAGATTTAGGGGGCGCGGGTATGGCTACACCTTC

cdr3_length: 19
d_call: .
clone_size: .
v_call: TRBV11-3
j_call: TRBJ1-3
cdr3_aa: CASSSNGWAPTTSGNTIYF
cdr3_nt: TGTGCCAGCAGCTCGAACGGGTGGGCACCAACTACCTCTGGAAACACCATATATTTT

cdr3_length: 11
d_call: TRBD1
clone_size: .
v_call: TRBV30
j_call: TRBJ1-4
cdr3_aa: CAWGTDEKLFF
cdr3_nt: TGTGCCTGGGGGACAGATGAAAAACTGTTTTTT

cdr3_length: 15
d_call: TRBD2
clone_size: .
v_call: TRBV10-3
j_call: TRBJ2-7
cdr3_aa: CAISEGLAGGNEQYF
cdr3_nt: TGTGCCATCAGTGAGGGGCTAGCGGGGGGAAACGAGCAGTACTTC

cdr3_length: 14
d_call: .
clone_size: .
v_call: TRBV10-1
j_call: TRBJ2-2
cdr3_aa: CASSAGFNTGELFF
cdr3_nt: TGCGCCAGCAGTGCTGGGTTTAACACCGGGGAGCTGTTTTTT

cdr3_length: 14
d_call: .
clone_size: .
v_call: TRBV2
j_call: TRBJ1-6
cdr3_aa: CASSPGRYNSPLHF
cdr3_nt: TGTGCCAGCAGTCCAGGCCGATATAATTCACCCCTCCACTTT

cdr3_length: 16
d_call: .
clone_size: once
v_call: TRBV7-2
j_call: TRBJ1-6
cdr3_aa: CASSLDQSSYNSPLHF
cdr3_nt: TGTGCCAGCAGCCTAGATCAGAGCTCCTATAATTCACCCCTCCACTTT

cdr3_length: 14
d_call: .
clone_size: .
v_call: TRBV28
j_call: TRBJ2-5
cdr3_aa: CASSFGSRRETQYF
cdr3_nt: TGTGCCAGCAGTTTTGGTTCTAGGCGGGAGACCCAGTACTTC

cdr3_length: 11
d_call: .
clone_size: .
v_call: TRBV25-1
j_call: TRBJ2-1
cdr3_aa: CASSAGNEQFF
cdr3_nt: TGTGCCAGCAGTGCAGGGAACGAGCAGTTCTTC

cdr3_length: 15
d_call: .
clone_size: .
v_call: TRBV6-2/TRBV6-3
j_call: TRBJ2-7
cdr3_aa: CASSYSMVGVDEQYF
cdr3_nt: TGTGCCAGCAGTTACTCGATGGTAGGGGTGGACGAGCAGTACTTC

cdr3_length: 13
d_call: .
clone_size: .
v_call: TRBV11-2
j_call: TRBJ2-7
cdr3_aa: CASSWSLGAEQYF
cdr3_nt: TGTGCCAGCAGTTGGTCCCTCGGGGCCGAGCAGTACTTC

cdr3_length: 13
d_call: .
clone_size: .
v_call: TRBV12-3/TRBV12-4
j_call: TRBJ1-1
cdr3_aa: CASRPETAVEAFF
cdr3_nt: TGTGCCAGCAGACCCGAGACGGCAGTTGAAGCTTTCTTT

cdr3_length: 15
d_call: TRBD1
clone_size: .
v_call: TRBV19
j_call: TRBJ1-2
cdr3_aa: CASRRGGEGGKGYTF
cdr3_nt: TGTGCCAGTAGACGAGGGGGCGAAGGTGGGAAGGGCTACACCTTC

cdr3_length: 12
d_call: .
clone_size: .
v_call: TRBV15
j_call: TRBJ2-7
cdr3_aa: CATSRGSNEQYF
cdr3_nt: TGTGCCACCAGCAGGGGCTCCAACGAGCAGTACTTC

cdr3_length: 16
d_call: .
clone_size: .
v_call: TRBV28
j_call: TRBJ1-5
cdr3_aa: CASSFLVKGLERPQHF
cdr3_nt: TGTGCCAGCAGTTTTCTCGTTAAGGGTTTGGAAAGGCCCCAGCATTTT

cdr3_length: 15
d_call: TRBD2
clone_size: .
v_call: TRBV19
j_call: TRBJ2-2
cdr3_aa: CASSITGGPIGELFF
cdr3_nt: TGTGCCAGTAGTATAACGGGAGGGCCCATCGGGGAGCTGTTTTTT

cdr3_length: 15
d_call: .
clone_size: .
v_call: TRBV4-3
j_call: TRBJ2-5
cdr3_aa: CASSQSWESLETQYF
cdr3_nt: TGCGCCAGCAGCCAATCTTGGGAGAGCCTAGAGACCCAGTACTTC

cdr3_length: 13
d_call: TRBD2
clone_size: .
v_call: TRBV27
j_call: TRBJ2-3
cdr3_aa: CASSLNGGGTQYF
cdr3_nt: TGTGCCAGCAGTTTAAATGGGGGGGGGACGCAGTATTTT

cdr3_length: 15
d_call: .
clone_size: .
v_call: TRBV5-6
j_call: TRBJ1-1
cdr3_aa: CASSLGGRRNTEAFF
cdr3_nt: TGTGCCAGCAGCTTGGGAGGTCGGCGCAACACTGAAGCTTTCTTT

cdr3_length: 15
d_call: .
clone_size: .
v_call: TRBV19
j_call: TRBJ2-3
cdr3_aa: CASQRQFGGTDTQYF
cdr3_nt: TGTGCCAGTCAGAGACAGTTTGGGGGCACAGATACGCAGTATTTT

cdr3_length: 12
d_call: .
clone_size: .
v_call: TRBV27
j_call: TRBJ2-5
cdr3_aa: CASSLVGETQYF
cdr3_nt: TGTGCCAGCAGTTTGGTAGGGGAGACCCAGTACTTC

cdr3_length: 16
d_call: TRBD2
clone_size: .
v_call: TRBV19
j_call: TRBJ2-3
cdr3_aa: CASSIRGLAGTDTQYF
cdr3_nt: TGTGCCAGTAGTATTCGAGGGCTAGCGGGAACAGATACGCAGTATTTT

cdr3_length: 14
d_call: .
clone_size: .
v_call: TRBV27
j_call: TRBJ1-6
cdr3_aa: CATKGFDLNSPLHF
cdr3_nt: TGTGCCACCAAGGGATTTGACCTCAATTCACCCCTCCACTTT

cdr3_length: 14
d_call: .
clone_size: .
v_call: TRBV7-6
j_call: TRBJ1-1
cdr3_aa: CASSLGVADTEAFF
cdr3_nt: TGTGCCAGCAGCTTAGGTGTAGCGGACACTGAAGCTTTCTTT

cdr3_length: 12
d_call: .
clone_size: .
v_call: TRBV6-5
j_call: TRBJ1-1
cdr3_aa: CASRIGTPEAFF
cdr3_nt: TGTGCCAGCAGGATAGGGACCCCTGAAGCTTTCTTT

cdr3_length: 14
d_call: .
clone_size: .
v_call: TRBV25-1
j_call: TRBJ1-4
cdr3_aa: CASKAHGNNEKLFF
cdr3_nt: TGTGCCAGCAAAGCGCACGGGAATAATGAAAAACTGTTTTTT

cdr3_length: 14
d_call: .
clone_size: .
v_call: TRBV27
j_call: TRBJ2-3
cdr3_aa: CASSLATSTDTQYF
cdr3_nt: TGTGCCAGCAGCCTAGCGACTAGCACAGATACGCAGTATTTT

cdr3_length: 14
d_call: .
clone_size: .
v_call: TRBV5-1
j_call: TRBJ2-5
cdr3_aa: CASSLEGTEETQYF
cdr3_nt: TGCGCCAGCAGCTTGGAAGGGACTGAAGAGACCCAGTACTTC

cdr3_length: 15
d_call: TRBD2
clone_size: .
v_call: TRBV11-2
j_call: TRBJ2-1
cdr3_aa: CASSAGLATTNEQFF
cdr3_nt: TGTGCCAGCAGCGCCGGACTAGCGACCACAAATGAGCAGTTCTTC

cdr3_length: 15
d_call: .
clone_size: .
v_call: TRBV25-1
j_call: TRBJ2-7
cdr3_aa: CASRSTGQSTYEQYF
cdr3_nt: TGTGCCAGCCGATCGACAGGACAGAGCACCTACGAGCAGTACTTC

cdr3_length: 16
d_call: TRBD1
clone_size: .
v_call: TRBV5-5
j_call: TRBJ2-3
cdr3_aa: CASSLVSGQGIHTQYF
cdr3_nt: TGTGCCAGCAGCTTGGTGTCGGGACAGGGAATTCATACGCAGTATTTT

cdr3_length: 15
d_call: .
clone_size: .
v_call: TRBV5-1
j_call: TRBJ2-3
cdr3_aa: CASSLRTQATDTQYF
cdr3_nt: TGCGCCAGCAGCTTGAGGACTCAAGCTACAGATACGCAGTATTTT

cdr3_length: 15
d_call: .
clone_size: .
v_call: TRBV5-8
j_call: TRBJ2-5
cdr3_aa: CASSPLGQSQETQYF
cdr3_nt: TGTGCCAGCAGCCCCCTGGGGCAGAGCCAAGAGACCCAGTACTTC

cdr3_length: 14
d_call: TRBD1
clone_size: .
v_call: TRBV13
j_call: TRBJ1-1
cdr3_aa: CASSQRGLHTEAFF
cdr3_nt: TGTGCCAGCAGTCAGAGGGGGCTTCACACTGAAGCTTTCTTT

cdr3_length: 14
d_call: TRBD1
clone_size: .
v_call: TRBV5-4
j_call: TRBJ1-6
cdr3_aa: CASSWDRNNSPLHF
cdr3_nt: TGTGCCAGCAGCTGGGACAGGAATAATTCACCCCTCCACTTT

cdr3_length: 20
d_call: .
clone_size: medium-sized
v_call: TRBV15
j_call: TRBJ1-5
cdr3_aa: CATSRGPAGAIGGSNQPQHF
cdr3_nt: TGTGCCACCAGCAGAGGGCCGGCAGGGGCGATAGGTGGTAGCAATCAGCCCCAGCATTTT